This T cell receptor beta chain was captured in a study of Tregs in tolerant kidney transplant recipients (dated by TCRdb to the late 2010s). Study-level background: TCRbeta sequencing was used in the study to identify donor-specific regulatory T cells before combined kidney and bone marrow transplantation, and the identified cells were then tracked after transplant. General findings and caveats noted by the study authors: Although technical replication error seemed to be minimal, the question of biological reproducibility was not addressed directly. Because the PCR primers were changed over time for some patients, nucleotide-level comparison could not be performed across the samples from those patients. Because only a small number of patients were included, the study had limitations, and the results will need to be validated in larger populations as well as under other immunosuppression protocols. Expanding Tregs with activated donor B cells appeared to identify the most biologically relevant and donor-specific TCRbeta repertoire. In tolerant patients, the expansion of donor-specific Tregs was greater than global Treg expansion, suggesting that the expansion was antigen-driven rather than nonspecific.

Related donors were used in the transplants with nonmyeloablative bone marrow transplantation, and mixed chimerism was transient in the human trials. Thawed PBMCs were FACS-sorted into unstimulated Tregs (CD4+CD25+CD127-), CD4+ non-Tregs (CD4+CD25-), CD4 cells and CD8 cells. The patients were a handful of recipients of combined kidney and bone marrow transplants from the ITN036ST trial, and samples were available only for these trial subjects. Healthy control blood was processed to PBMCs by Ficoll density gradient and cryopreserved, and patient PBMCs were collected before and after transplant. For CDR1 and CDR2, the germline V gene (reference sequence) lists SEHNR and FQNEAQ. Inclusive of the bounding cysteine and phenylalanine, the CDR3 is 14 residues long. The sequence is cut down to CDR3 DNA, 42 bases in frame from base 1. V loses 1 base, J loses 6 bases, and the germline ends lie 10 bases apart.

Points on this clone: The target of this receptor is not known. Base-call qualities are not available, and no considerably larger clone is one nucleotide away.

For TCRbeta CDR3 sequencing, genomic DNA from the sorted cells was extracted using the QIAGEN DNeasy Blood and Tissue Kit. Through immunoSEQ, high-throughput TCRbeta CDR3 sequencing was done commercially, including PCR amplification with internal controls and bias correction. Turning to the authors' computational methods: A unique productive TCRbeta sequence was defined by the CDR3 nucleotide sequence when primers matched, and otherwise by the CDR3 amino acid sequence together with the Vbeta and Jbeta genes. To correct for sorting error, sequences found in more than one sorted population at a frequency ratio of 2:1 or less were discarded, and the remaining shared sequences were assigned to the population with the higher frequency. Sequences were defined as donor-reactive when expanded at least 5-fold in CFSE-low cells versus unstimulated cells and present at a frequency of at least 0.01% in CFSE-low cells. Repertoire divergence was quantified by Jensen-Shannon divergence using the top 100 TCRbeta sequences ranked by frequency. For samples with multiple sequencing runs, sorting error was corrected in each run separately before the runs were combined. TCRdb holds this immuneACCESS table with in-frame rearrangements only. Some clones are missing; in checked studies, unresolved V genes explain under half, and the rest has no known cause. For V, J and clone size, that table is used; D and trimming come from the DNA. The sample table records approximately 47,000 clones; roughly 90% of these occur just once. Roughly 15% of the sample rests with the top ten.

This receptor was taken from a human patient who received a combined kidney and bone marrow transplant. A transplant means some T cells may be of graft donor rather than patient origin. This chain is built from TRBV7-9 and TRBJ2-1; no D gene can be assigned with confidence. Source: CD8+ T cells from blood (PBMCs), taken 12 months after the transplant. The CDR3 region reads CASSLDLHGNEQFF. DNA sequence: TGTGCCAGCAGCTTAGATCTTCACGGCAATGAGCAGTTCTTC.